The 28 T cell receptor beta chains listed next were all sequenced from one sample in a study of cytomegalovirus exposure and HLA in healthy donors. The assay was immunoSEQ multiplex PCR, and TCRdb's table has in-frame clones only and misses some. The data contain fewer than 120,000 clones, roughly 90% of them singletons. Sequenced material: PBMCs. The origin of the receptors is a young woman in good health and CMV-seronegative.

This rearrangement joins TRBV7-2 to TRBJ1-5, with D tentatively TRBD1 (6 bases). Germline CDR1 SGHTA, CDR2 FQGNSA. CDR3 length: 16 residues. Trimming stripped 2 bases from V and 1 base from J, with 12 bases between. This CDR3 is CASSLMGARSNQPQHF. For the CDR3, the DNA is TGTGCCAGCAGCTTAATGGGGGCCAGGAGCAATCAGCCCCAGCATTTT.

This chain links TRBV11-3 with TRBJ1-1, with a tentative D call TRBD1 (5 bases). The germline V gene encodes CDR1 SGHNT and CDR2 YENEEA. This CDR3 is 14 amino acids long. Trimming cost V 5 bases and J 1 base, with 11 bases left between them. The CDR3 bases are TGTGCCAGCAGCCCAGGGTTCGGGAACACTGAAGCTTTCTTT. Its translation: CASSPGFGNTEAFF.

This clone has just one count. This sequence joins TRBV6-5 and TRBJ2-1, with D possibly matching TRBD1 (5 bases). The CDR3 is 13 residues long. CDR1 is MNHEY and CDR2 is SVGAGI in the germline V gene. V lost 2 bases to trimming and J lost 4 bases, with 6 bases between them. Here the CDR3 reads CASSYRQYNEQFF. CDR3 coding DNA: TGTGCCAGCAGTTACCGACAGTACAATGAGCAGTTCTTC.

The V call is TRBV6-6, the J call TRBJ1-5; no clear D gene. Trimming pared 11 bases from V and 0 bases from J, leaving 14 bases between. The CDR3 covers 14 residues. CDR1 is MNHNY, CDR2 SVGAGI, per germline (reference sequence). The CDR3 bases are TGTGCCTCGACCGCAGGCGATAGCAATCAGCCCCAGCATTTT. This gives the protein CASTAGDSNQPQHF.

The chain has TRBV28 and TRBJ2-1; 9 bases fit TRBD1. The CDR3 covers 16 residues. Germline V gene lookup returns CDR1 MDHEN and CDR2 SYDVKM. With 4 bases clipped from V and 7 bases from J, the junction kept 11 bases outside the gene matches. The CDR3 loop is CASSSNSGTGKNEQFF. The CDR3 DNA reads as TGTGCCAGCAGTTCGAACTCCGGGACAGGGAAGAATGAGCAGTTCTTC.

By sample share, this clone is medium-sized (0.01 to 0.1%). The J gene is TRBJ2-2, the V gene TRBV30; 8 positions agree with TRBD2. The V segment lost 7 bases and the J segment 3 bases; nucleotides outside the gene matches: 7. Germline CDR1 GTSNPN, CDR2 SVGIG (reference sequence). The CDR3 is made up of 14 amino acids. The CDR3 region is CAYPRAGDTGELFF. The CDR3 bases are TGTGCCTACCCTCGAGCGGGGGACACCGGGGAGCTGTTTTTT.

This chain joins TRBV4-1 and TRBJ1-2; D might be TRBD1 (6 bases). The CDR3 is 17 amino acids. Trimming removed 1 base from V and 3 bases from J, with 18 bases in between. Per the germline V gene, CDR1 is MGHRA and CDR2 is YSYEKL. CDR3 protein: CASSQGPIQGVDYGYTF. The CDR3 DNA reads as TGCGCCAGCAGCCAAGGACCGATACAGGGAGTGGACTATGGCTACACCTTC.

CDR3 amino acids: CASSRQGVFEKLFF. CDR3 nucleotide sequence: TGTGCCAGCAGCCGACAGGGGGTATTTGAAAAACTGTTTTTT. The V call is TRBV5-6, the J call TRBJ1-4; 9 bases are a match to TRBD1. Germline V CDR1 and CDR2: SGHDT, YYEEEE. V shed 4 bases and J 7 bases; nucleotides not matched to a gene: 5. The CDR3 loop spans 14 amino acids.

V usage is TRBV27 and J usage is TRBJ2-3; 8 nucleotides match TRBD2. CDR1 and CDR2 (germline): MNHEY, SMNVEV (reference sequence). The CDR3 has 14 amino acids. Germline trimming cut 6 bases from V and 5 bases from J; bases unmatched to any gene: 7. The CDR3 protein is CASSSAGAGDTQYF. CDR3 nucleotide sequence: TGTGCCAGCAGCTCAGCGGGAGCCGGAGATACGCAGTATTTT.

V is TRBV28 and J is TRBJ2-7; 8 bases match TRBD1. This CDR3 has 17 amino acids. Germline values: CDR1 MDHEN, CDR2 SYDVKM. The V segment lost 5 bases and the J segment 3 bases; nucleotides outside the gene matches: 15. In DNA form, the CDR3 reads TGTGCCAGCAGTCCAGCGCATTGGGGAACAGGGGGCTACGAGCAGTACTTC. Its protein product is CASSPAHWGTGGYEQYF.

The rearrangement links TRBV28 to TRBJ2-7, with 7 nucleotides matching TRBD1. This CDR3 has 13 residues. Germline CDR1 and CDR2: MDHEN and SYDVKM. V was pared by 6 bases and J by 7 bases, with 9 bases of the junction left unmatched. The CDR3 DNA follows: TGTGCCAGCAGACCCGACAGGGTGGGAGAGCAGTACTTC. Translating it yields CASRPDRVGEQYF. The full variable domain, completed using reference TRBV28 and TRBJ2-7, is DVKVTQSSRYLVKRTGEKVFLECVQDMDHENMFWYRQDPGLGLRLIYFSYDVKMKEKGDIPEGYSVSREKKERFSLILESASTNQTSMYLCASRPDRVGEQYFGPGTRLTVT.

A remark on this clone: This specimen includes other DNA sequences encoding the same CDR3. As DNA, the CDR3 is TGTGCCAGCAGTTTGAGGCGAGGAGAGACCCAGTACTTC. Its protein product is CASSLRRGETQYF. The chain recombines TRBV27 with TRBJ2-5; D ambiguous. The length of the CDR3 is 13 residues. Germline loops: CDR1 MNHEY, CDR2 SMNVEV (reference sequence). The germline V and J ends were trimmed by 3 bases and 4 bases, with 9 bases remaining between them.

The gene calls are TRBV18 and TRBJ1-3; the D gene is possibly TRBD1 (6 bases). The CDR3 extends over 15 amino acids. The V end was cut by 4 bases, the J end by 4 bases, with 14 bases between. CDR1 KGHSH and CDR2 LQKENI come from the germline V gene. For the CDR3, the DNA is TGTGCCAGCTCACTAGGACAGACGGAAGGAAACACCATATATTTT. Translated, it gives CASSLGQTEGNTIYF.

In nucleotides, the CDR3 is TGTGCCAGCCGCCGCAGGGACTATGGCTACACCTTC. Its translation: CASRRRDYGYTF. The V and J genes are TRBV28 and TRBJ1-2; a weak D match, TRBD1 (5 bases). CDR1 is MDHEN and CDR2 is SYDVKM in the germline V gene. Trimming cost V 8 bases and J 3 bases, with 10 bases left between them. CDR3 length equals 12 residues.

The chain is built from TRBV6-4 and TRBJ2-6, with D maybe TRBD2 (6 bases). CDR3 length equals 15 residues. Trimming removed 6 bases at V and 0 bases at J, with 9 bases between. In germline, CDR1 is MRHNA, CDR2 SNTAGT. For the CDR3, the DNA is TGTGCCAGCAGGGGGGAGGCCTCTGGGGCCAACGTCCTGACTTTC. Protein sequence: CASRGEASGANVLTF.

The chain recombines TRBV7-9 with TRBJ1-1, with D perhaps matching TRBD1 (5 bases). The CDR3 runs 16 residues. Trimming stripped 4 bases from V and 0 bases from J, with 15 bases between. CDR1 and CDR2 (germline): SEHNR, FQNEAQ (reference sequence). The CDR3 DNA follows: TGTGCCAGCAGCTCTTTTGGTAAAGGGGTGAACACTGAAGCTTTCTTT. It yields the protein CASSSFGKGVNTEAFF.

The genes are TRBV5-4 and TRBJ2-3, with 10 bases that match TRBD2. Germline CDR1 SGHNT, CDR2 YYREEE (reference sequence). V lost 4 bases to trimming and J lost 2 bases; unmatched junction nucleotides: 7. CDR3 length: 16 amino acids. DNA of the CDR3: TGTGCCAGCAGCCCAGCGGGACTAGCGATCACAGATACGCAGTATTTT. This sequence encodes CASSPAGLAITDTQYF.

The chain combines TRBV18 with TRBJ1-1, with D hard to call. Germline CDR1 and CDR2: KGHSH and LQKENI. Trimming took 0 bases from V and 4 from J, leaving 6 bases between them. The CDR3 totals 13 residues. CDR3 protein: CASSPPTTTEAFF. The CDR3 DNA follows: TGTGCCAGCTCACCACCGACAACCACTGAAGCTTTCTTT.

This chain uses TRBV11-2 with TRBJ1-2, with 7 bases fitting TRBD1. Germline values: CDR1 SGHAT, CDR2 FQNNGV. This CDR3 comprises 13 residues. Trimming took 5 bases from V and 3 from J; bases not matched to a gene: 3. In DNA form, the CDR3 reads TGTGCCAGCAGCACCGGGACAGACTATGGCTACACCTTC. Protein: CASSTGTDYGYTF.

The V and J genes are TRBV19 and TRBJ1-4; D ambiguous. The CDR3 consists of 15 residues. The V gene's germline CDR1 is LNHDA and CDR2 SQIVND (reference sequence). V lost 7 bases to trimming and J lost 0 bases, with 12 bases between them. This CDR3 is CASKRAMTTNEKLFF. The CDR3, as DNA: TGTGCCAGTAAGAGAGCGATGACAACTAATGAAAAACTGTTTTTT.

The rearrangement links TRBV5-1 to TRBJ2-3; 8 nucleotides agree with TRBD2. Germline trimming cut 4 bases from V and 2 bases from J; bases unmatched to any gene: 6. Germline loops: CDR1 SGHRS, CDR2 YFSETQ. This CDR3 is 15 amino acids long. CDR3 in amino acids: CASSPSGSATDTQYF. DNA of the CDR3: TGCGCCAGCAGCCCCAGCGGGAGCGCCACAGATACGCAGTATTTT.

The V and J genes are TRBV18 and TRBJ2-3, with 11 bases matching TRBD2. CDR3 size: 15 residues. The ends lost 4 bases at V and 4 bases at J; junction bases unmatched: 4. The germline V gene encodes CDR1 KGHSH and CDR2 LQKENI. The CDR3 sequence: CASSRLAGKADTQYF. The CDR3 DNA follows: TGTGCCAGCTCACGACTAGCGGGGAAGGCAGATACGCAGTATTTT. Full variable domain (remainder filled in from reference TRBV18 and TRBJ2-3): NAGVMQNPRHLVRRRGQEARLRCSPMKGHSHVYWYRQLPEEGLKFMVYLQKENIIDESGMPKERFSAEFPKEGPSILRIQQVVRGDSAAYFCASSRLAGKADTQYFGPGTRLTVL.

Points on this clone: Mismatch with germline at one junction end may stem from a read error. The CDR3 loop reads CASSQGPRQGETF. CDR3 bases: TGCGCCAGCAGCCAGGGACCTCGACAGGGGGAGACTTTC. This sequence joins TRBV4-3 and TRBJ1-2; TRBD1 aligns across 9 bases. Germline CDR1 and CDR2: LGHNA and YSLEER. The CDR3 spans 13 residues.

This sequence joins TRBV5-1 and TRBJ1-1; 7 nucleotides agree with TRBD1. Trimming cost V 3 bases and J 0 bases; bases outside gene matches: 8. Germline V lookup: CDR1 SGHRS, CDR2 YFSETQ. The CDR3 totals 16 residues. CDR3 residues: CASSWGDREMNTEAFF. The CDR3, as DNA: TGCGCCAGCAGCTGGGGTGACAGGGAGATGAACACTGAAGCTTTCTTT.

This chain connects TRBV29-1 to TRBJ2-1; the match to TRBD2 covers 8 bases. The V gene end was trimmed by 8 bases and the J gene end by 5 bases; junction bases not matched to a gene: 17. Germline loops: CDR1 SQVTM, CDR2 ANQGSEA. The CDR3 has 16 residues. The CDR3 nucleotides read TGCAGCTCCAAGTCGGGGGGGGTCGTCCACAACAATGAGCAGTTCTTC. Translating it yields CSSKSGGVVHNNEQFF.

The V call is TRBV6-4, the J call TRBJ2-1, with 12 positions matching TRBD2. Germline V gene data show CDR1 as MRHNA and CDR2 as SNTAGT. CDR3 length: 15 amino acids. Trimming at V came to 2 bases and at J to 9 bases, leaving 5 bases not matched to a gene. This CDR3 reads CASSDGLAGSGEQFF. The DNA of the CDR3 is TGTGCCAGCAGTGACGGACTAGCGGGAAGCGGTGAGCAGTTCTTC.

This clone was counted once. The V and J genes are TRBV2 and TRBJ2-5; 7 bases align to TRBD2. Trimming at V came to 7 bases and at J to 5 bases, leaving 13 bases not matched to a gene. Germline-derived CDR1 and CDR2 are SNHLY and FYNNEI. The CDR3 loop spans 15 amino acids. The CDR3 sequence is CASTQSGLGGETQYF. DNA for the CDR3: TGTGCCAGCACCCAGAGCGGGCTCGGGGGGGAGACCCAGTACTTC.

The chain is built from TRBV19 and TRBJ2-1, with 9 bases aligning to TRBD1. Trimming took 9 bases from V and 8 from J; bases not matched to a gene: 2. The germline V gene encodes CDR1 LNHDA and CDR2 SQIVND (reference sequence). The CDR3 extends over 11 amino acids. The CDR3 sequence: CASRDRDEQFF. CDR3 bases: TGTGCCAGCCGGGACAGGGATGAGCAGTTCTTC.